This T cell receptor beta chain was profiled in a study of cytomegalovirus exposure and HLA in healthy donors. Overall study context: Earlier, fewer than 140 million unique TCR beta sequences were recovered from around 190 million T cells by an analysis. Assignment to the Caucasian-associated ancestry cluster applied to over 70% of the roughly 410 genotyped donors. Study-wide findings and caveats: TCR beta sequences numbering 15,000 to 20,000 were associated with HLA alleles at 0.05 false discovery rate in a later analysis. TCR beta V- and J-gene trimming was later associated with a missense DCLRE1C variant.

Notes on this clone: Antigen unknown.

The length of the CDR3 is 13 residues. Trimming removed 4 bases from V and 6 bases from J; junction bases left unmatched: 4. Germline CDR1 reads SGHDN; CDR2 reads FVKESK. Researchers ran the PCR with 60 Vbeta and 13 Jbeta primers. TCRdb's copy holds only in-frame clones and misses some; the assay was immunoSEQ multiplex PCR. The table has roughly 200,000 clones, over 65% seen once. What was sequenced was PBMCs. The chain carries TRBV14 and TRBJ2-7; 9 bases fit TRBD1. This TCR came from a woman aged 25-40 years in good health and CMV-seronegative. This chain's CDR3 is CASSRLGQGEQYF. The CDR3 region has the DNA TGTGCCAGCAGCCGGCTGGGACAGGGCGAGCAGTACTTC.